Presented here are 18 T cell receptor beta chains from one specimen sequenced in a study of CD8 T cells in Susac syndrome (dated by TCRdb to about 2019). Preparation of the library involved the immunoSEQ multiplex PCR assay. RNA was extracted with the RNeasy kit and roughly 0.5 to 1 ug was reverse transcribed using random hexamers. The public sequencing data were trimmed at Q25 with fastp and processed into clonotypes with MiXCR by TCRdb, which kept only in-frame beta chains. CDR3 protein sequences are deduplicated, and each keeps its most common genes and DNA. Present in this sample are around 130,000 distinct CDR3 sequences, nearly 96% of which were seen just once. 0.13% to 0.15% of the sample goes to the ten largest clones. The sample consisted of CD4+ T cells from PBMCs. Receptors were obtained from a human donor with Susac syndrome.

The chain uses TRBV7-2 and TRBJ2-1, with 11 bases identical to TRBD2. There are 17 residues in the CDR3. V was pared by 5 bases and J by 0 bases, with 6 bases of the junction left unmatched. Germline V CDR1 and CDR2: SGHTA, FQGNSA. CDR3 in DNA: TGTGCCAGCAGCCGGACTAGCGGGCCCAGCTCCTACAATGAGCAGTTCTTC. Its translation is CASSRTSGPSSYNEQFF.

The V gene is TRBV28, the J gene TRBJ2-5; D call uncertain. This CDR3 is 13 amino acids long. With 10 bases removed from V and 2 bases from J, the gap between germline ends came to 14 bases. Germline CDR1 and CDR2: MDHEN and SYDVKM. The CDR3 reads CATTLRPQETQYF. The CDR3 bases are TGTGCCACGACACTCCGCCCACAAGAGACCCAGTACTTC.

The chain carries TRBV12-3 or TRBV12-4 and TRBJ1-5; D is unresolved. Trimming removed 0 bases from V and 7 bases from J, with 7 bases in between. The CDR3 loop spans 13 amino acids. CDR3 sequence: CASSLALGQPQHF. CDR3 DNA: TGTGCCAGCAGTTTAGCCCTTGGGCAGCCCCAGCATTTT.

J is TRBJ2-1 and V is TRBV28; 7 positions agree with TRBD2. Germline assignment: CDR1 MDHEN and CDR2 SYDVKM. This CDR3 comprises 20 residues. Trimming cost V 2 bases and J 9 bases; bases outside gene matches: 25. The CDR3 loop is CASSLPNLRAGEIAVGEQFF. The DNA of the CDR3 is TGTGCCAGCAGTTTACCCAATCTGAGGGCGGGAGAGATAGCCGTAGGTGAGCAGTTCTTC.

This clonotype was counted a single time. The chain combines TRBV4-1 with TRBJ2-1; D perhaps matches TRBD2 (6 bases). From germline, CDR1 is MGHRA and CDR2 YSYEKL. Deletions cut 4 bases from V and 10 bases from J, with 23 bases between. The CDR3 covers 16 residues. This CDR3 is CASSPPARLGAGEQFF. CDR3 coding DNA: TGCGCCAGCAGCCCCCCCGCGCGACTAGGCGCAGGAGAGCAGTTCTTC.

CDR3 region: CASSQDPGSYNEQFF. The CDR3 DNA reads as TGCGCCAGCAGCCAAGATCCGGGCTCCTACAATGAGCAGTTCTTC. V and J are TRBV4-3 and TRBJ2-1; D unclear. Trimming removed 0 bases at V and 0 bases at J, with 6 bases between. The length of the CDR3 is 15 residues. Germline lookup yields CDR1 LGHNA and CDR2 YSLEER.

V usage is TRBV20-1 and J usage is TRBJ1-1; weak D call: TRBD1 (5 bases). Germline V CDR1 and CDR2: DFQATT, SNEGSKA (reference sequence). CDR3 length equals 13 residues. V lost 5 bases, J lost 6 bases, and 16 bases lay in between. The CDR3 loop reads CSAERGDRAEAFF. As DNA, the CDR3 is TGCAGTGCTGAGAGAGGGGATCGGGCTGAAGCTTTCTTT.

This chain uses TRBV20-1 with TRBJ2-7; D is ambiguous. Germline CDR1 DFQATT, CDR2 SNEGSKA (reference sequence). The CDR3 loop spans 12 amino acids. V shed 2 bases and J shed 3 bases, with 8 bases lying between them. The CDR3 is CSARPLDYEQYF. The DNA for the CDR3 is TGCAGTGCTAGACCCCTAGACTACGAGCAGTACTTC.

The rearrangement joins TRBV20-1 to TRBJ2-1; 10 nucleotides line up with TRBD2. The ends lost 6 bases at V and 0 bases at J; junction bases unmatched: 2. Germline CDR1 is DFQATT and CDR2 is SNEGSKA (reference sequence). This CDR3 region has 14 residues. The CDR3 here is CSAASGSSYNEQFF. The CDR3 DNA reads as TGCAGTGCGGCTAGCGGGAGCTCCTACAATGAGCAGTTCTTC.

This rearrangement joins TRBV29-1 to TRBJ1-1; the match to TRBD1 covers 7 bases. The ends lost 2 bases at V and 11 bases at J; junction bases unmatched: 2. The length of the CDR3 is 10 residues. Germline-derived CDR1 and CDR2 are SQVTM and ANQGSEA. CDR3 nucleotide sequence: TGCAGCGTTGAAACGACAGGGGCTTTCTTT. Amino acid sequence: CSVETTGAFF.

This chain connects TRBV19 to TRBJ2-2; no clear D. Per the germline V gene, CDR1 is LNHDA and CDR2 is SQIVND (reference sequence). The CDR3 covers 14 residues. Trimming cost V 5 bases and J 4 bases, with 11 bases left between them. CDR3 sequence reads: CASSSSWGTGELFF. For the CDR3, the DNA is TGTGCCAGTAGTTCCAGTTGGGGCACCGGGGAGCTGTTTTTT. The complete variable domain, with remaining parts taken from reference TRBV19 and TRBJ2-2, reads DGGITQSPKYLFRKEGQNVTLSCEQNLNHDAMYWYRQDPGQGLRLIYYSQIVNDFQKGDIAEGYSVSREKKESFPLTVTSAQKNPTAFYLCASSSSWGTGELFFGEGSRLTVL.

Only one count was recorded for this clonotype. V gene TRBV3-1 combines with J gene TRBJ2-1; D is unresolved. The germline CDR1 and CDR2 sequences are LGHDT and YNNKEL (reference sequence). V was trimmed by 1 base and J by 11 bases, leaving 9 bases between them. This CDR3 has 12 residues. CDR3 nucleotides: TGTGCCAGCAGCCAAGCCCCAGAGAAGCAGTTCTTC. Translation gives CASSQAPEKQFF.

The rearrangement joins TRBV9 to TRBJ2-1, with D tentatively TRBD1 or TRBD2 (5 bases each). Germline values: CDR1 SGDLS, CDR2 YYNGEE. The germline V and J ends were trimmed by 0 bases and 8 bases, with 15 bases remaining between them. This CDR3 region has 15 residues. The CDR3 is CASSVEPGRIHEQFF. CDR3 sequence (DNA): TGTGCCAGCAGCGTAGAACCGGGGCGCATCCATGAGCAGTTCTTC. The whole variable domain, remainder taken from reference TRBV9 and TRBJ2-1, is DSGVTQTPKHLITATGQRVTLRCSPRSGDLSVYWYQQSLDQGLQFLIQYYNGEERAKGNILERFSAQQFPDLHSELNLSSLELGDSALYFCASSVEPGRIHEQFFGPGTRLTVL.

The chain links TRBV7-2 to TRBJ2-4, with no clear D. The CDR3 is made up of 13 amino acids. CDR1 SGHTA and CDR2 FQGNSA come from the germline V gene. The V end was cut by 1 base, the J end by 6 bases, with 7 bases between. The CDR3 bases are TGTGCCAGCAGCTTAGACAGACGAAACATTCAGTACTTC. Its protein is CASSLDRRNIQYF.

CDR3 bases: TGTGCCAGCAGCCCCACCCCGGGACAGGGGATCTACGAGCAGTACTTC. It specifies CASSPTPGQGIYEQYF. The gene calls are TRBV11-2 and TRBJ2-7; 10 bases agree with TRBD1. Germline-derived CDR1 and CDR2 are SGHAT and FQNNGV. The CDR3 sequence is 16 residues long. V dropped 5 bases and J dropped 3; count of bases not matched to a gene: 10.

V gene TRBV12-3 or TRBV12-4 combines with J gene TRBJ2-1; D is possibly TRBD2 (5 bases). Trimming stripped 5 bases from V and 3 bases from J, with 14 bases between. This CDR3 has 15 amino acids. CDR3 sequence reads: CASSALIRDYNEQFF. DNA for the CDR3: TGTGCCAGCAGTGCTCTAATACGGGACTACAATGAGCAGTTCTTC.

The chain employs TRBV12-3 or TRBV12-4 and TRBJ1-2; D not resolved. The CDR3 loop spans 11 amino acids. The V and J ends lost 6 bases and 1 base respectively, with 3 bases between them. CDR3 sequence: CASRLNYGYTF. In nucleotides, the CDR3 is TGTGCCAGCAGACTTAACTATGGCTACACCTTC.

The genes are TRBV7-6 and TRBJ2-2; perhaps TRBD2 as D (5 bases). The V end was cut by 6 bases, the J end by 5 bases, with 22 bases between. This CDR3 is built from 17 residues. The germline V gene encodes CDR1 SGHVS and CDR2 FNYEAQ. CDR3 nucleotides: TGTGCCAGCAGACTTACGGGTCCGCTAGCTGGTACCGGGGAGCTGTTTTTT. Its protein product is CASRLTGPLAGTGELFF.